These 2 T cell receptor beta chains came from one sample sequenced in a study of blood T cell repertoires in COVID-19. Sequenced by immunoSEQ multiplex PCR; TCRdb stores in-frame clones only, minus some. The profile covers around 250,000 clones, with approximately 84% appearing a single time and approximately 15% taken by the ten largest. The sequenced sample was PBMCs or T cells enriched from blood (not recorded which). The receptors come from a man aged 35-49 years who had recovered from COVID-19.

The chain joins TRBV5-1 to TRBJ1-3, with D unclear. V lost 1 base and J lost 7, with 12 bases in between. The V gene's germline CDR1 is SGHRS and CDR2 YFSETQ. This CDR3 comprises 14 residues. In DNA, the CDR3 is TGCGCCAGCAGCTTGAATGTCAGTCCGAACACCATATATTTT. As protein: CASSLNVSPNTIYF.

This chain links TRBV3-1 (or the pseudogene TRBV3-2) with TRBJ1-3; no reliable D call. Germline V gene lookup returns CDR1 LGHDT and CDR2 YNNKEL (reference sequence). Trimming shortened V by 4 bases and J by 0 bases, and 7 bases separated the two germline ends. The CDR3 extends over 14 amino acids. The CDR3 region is CASSPASSGNTIYF. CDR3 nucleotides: TGTGCCAGCAGCCCCGCGAGCTCTGGAAACACCATATATTTT.